This T cell receptor (beta chain) was profiled in a study of blood T cell repertoires in COVID-19. Whole-study context: Samples came from the United States, Italy and Spain, spanning acute and convalescent COVID-19. PBMCs, B-cell-depleted T cells, or T cells were the source of the cDNA or gDNA that made up the material.

The V gene end was trimmed by 5 bases and the J gene end by 7 bases; junction bases not matched to a gene: 9. The CDR3 extends over 16 amino acids. Germline assignment: CDR1 SGHTA and CDR2 FQGNSA. The table came from immunoSEQ multiplex PCR; TCRdb's copy has only in-frame clones and leaves some out. The sample records approximately 40,000 clones, 70% to 90% being singletons. The sequencing input was peripheral blood. The receptor was isolated from a man in his 60s with COVID-19, enrolled during active disease. This chain links TRBV7-2 with TRBJ2-2; TRBD1 agrees at 11 bases. CDR3 sequence: CASSPSGTGGHGELFF. CDR3 DNA: TGTGCCAGCAGCCCATCCGGGACAGGGGGTCACGGGGAGCTGTTTTTT.